This T cell receptor (beta chain) derives from a study of cytotoxic CD8 clonotypes in ibrutinib-treated CLL. About the research overall: The patients, under 13 relapsed/refractory and 15 treatment-naive, included about 18 who were IGHV unmutated. Sample averages reached 255,043 productive templates and roughly 96,000 productive rearrangements.

Profiling relied on immunoSEQ multiplex PCR, and the TCRdb table lists in-frame clones only, not all of them. The repertoire has approximately 140,000 clones, 60% to 80% of them found once; the top ten carry 25% to 30%. Regarding the study as a whole: There were few public clonotypes, and on treatment they contracted or stayed stable.

Of note for this clone: Its specificity is unknown.

V gave up 2 bases and J gave up 2 bases; unmatched junction bases: 5. The CDR3 consists of 15 residues. Germline assignment: CDR1 MNHEY and CDR2 SVGAGI. The genes are TRBV6-5 and TRBJ2-7, with TRBD1 identical over 8 bases. Sequencing was performed on PBMCs, taken after 12 months of ibrutinib treatment. This receptor was obtained from a human donor with chronic lymphocytic leukemia. The CDR3 loop is CASSYGDRGTYEQYF. The CDR3 DNA sequence: TGTGCCAGCAGTTACGGCGACAGGGGAACCTACGAGCAGTACTTC.